The clone carrying this T cell receptor (beta chain) has just a few counts. Its antigen is as yet unknown. This sample was taken from a study of cytomegalovirus exposure and HLA in healthy donors. General study findings and limits: In vitro confirmation showed a few CMV-associated chains to be CMV antigen specific. The majority of TCR sequences were rare, yet some public TCRs appeared in many donors. High specificity and sensitivity for cytomegalovirus status were reported for the classifier.

The study drew the donors from its roughly 120-subject validation cohort, separate from the roughly 700-subject first cohort. Data came from immunoSEQ multiplex PCR; TCRdb stores just in-frame clones and leaves some out. This table holds fewer than 150,000 clones, about nine tenths found once. CDR3 size: 16 residues. The germline V and J ends were trimmed by 0 bases and 7 bases, with 16 bases remaining between them. Germline V CDR1 and CDR2: WNHNN, SYGVQD (reference sequence). The sequence came from a man aged 25-45 years in good health and CMV-seronegative. The sample consisted of PBMCs. The gene calls are TRBV10-1 and TRBJ2-1; D uncertain. CDR3 DNA: TGCGCCAGCAGTGAGTCGGGCCTCCCGATCGAGAATGAGCAGTTCTTC. Translation: CASSESGLPIENEQFF.